The rows below give T cell receptor beta chains drawn from one sample of a study of CD8 T cells in ankylosing spondylitis. TCRdb called the 5' RACE reads again in MiXCR, with one record for every CDR3 protein. Of more than 400,000 distinct CDR3 sequences listed, under 5.5% are singletons. The sample comprised blood, either unsorted or a sorted T cell fraction (not recorded which). The receptor source for this set is a male donor with ankylosing spondylitis. Both conserved end residues are part of each CDR3. Each record gives: V gene, J gene, clone size, D gene, CDR3 DNA, CDR3 protein. A D gene is named only where the DNA matches it firmly. Not every row has a clone size; where given, it reads once, few, many or a size class.

TRBV6-1	TRBJ2-1	many	-	TGTGCCAGCAGTGATCGGGCGGGCTTCTCTTCTTACAATGAGCAGTTCTTC	CASSDRAGFSSYNEQFF
TRBV5-5	TRBJ2-4	-	-	TGTGCCAGCAGCTTAAGGGACGTTCCCGGGGCCAAAAACATTCAGTACTTC	CASSLRDVPGAKNIQYF
TRBV6-2/TRBV6-3	TRBJ2-7	many	TRBD2	TGTGCCAGTAACCTGGGACTAGCGGGAACCTACGAGCAGTACTTC	CASNLGLAGTYEQYF
TRBV28	TRBJ1-6	many	TRBD1	TGTGCCAGCAGCGGACAGGGGCCGGTGATGGATTCACCCCTCCACTTT	CASSGQGPVMDSPLHF
TRBV10-3	TRBJ2-7	many	TRBD1	TGTGCCATCAGTGAGTCGACAGGGGCCACGTACGAGCAGTACTTC	CAISESTGATYEQYF
TRBV9	TRBJ2-7	few	TRBD2	TGTGCCAGCAGCGTAGGGGGGGGAGTCTACGAGCAGTACTTC	CASSVGGGVYEQYF
TRBV5-1	TRBJ1-1	many	-	TGCGCCAGCAGCTTGGAGTTTATAGGAGGAGAAGCTTTCTTT	CASSLEFIGGEAFF
TRBV21-1	TRBJ1-5	many	-	TGTGCCAGCAGCACTGACAGATACAATCAGCCCCAGCATTTT	CASSTDRYNQPQHF
TRBV5-1	TRBJ2-3	many	-	TGCGCCAGCAGCTTGGTAGGTCGGCAAGCAAATACGCAGTATTTT	CASSLVGRQANTQYF
TRBV12-3/TRBV12-4	TRBJ1-1	many	-	TGTGCCAGCAGACCCCCCGGGGGAGAGGGCACTGAAGCTTTCTTT	CASRPPGGEGTEAFF
TRBV28	TRBJ1-1	many	-	TGTGCCACCCGGGGGAGGGTGAACACTGAAGCTTTCTTT	CATRGRVNTEAFF
TRBV10-3	TRBJ2-3	many	-	TGTGCCATCAGTTCGGTCGGGGGCACAGATACGCAGTATTTT	CAISSVGGTDTQYF
TRBV4-2	TRBJ2-7	many	-	TGTGCCAGCAGCCAGGAAAGTACAGGAGCAATCCAGGGGGAGCAGTACTTC	CASSQESTGAIQGEQYF
TRBV6-1	TRBJ2-5	-	-	TGTGCCAGCAGTAAACTTGGGGGTCTCCAAGAGACCCAGTACTTC	CASSKLGGLQETQYF
TRBV6-1	TRBJ1-2	many	-	TGTGCCAGCACCCGGACAGCCGCTAACTATGGCTACACCTTC	CASTRTAANYGYTF
TRBV9	TRBJ1-5	many	-	TGTGCCAGCAGCGTAGCCCCATCAAATCAGCCCCAGCATTTT	CASSVAPSNQPQHF
TRBV20-1	TRBJ2-1	many	TRBD2	TGCAGTGCTCATGGCGGGAGGTTATACAATGAGCAGTTCTTC	CSAHGGRLYNEQFF
TRBV20-1	TRBJ2-1	few	-	TGCAGTGCGGGGGGAGTCCGTCGGAACAATGAGCAGTTCTTC	CSAGGVRRNNEQFF